These 9 T cell receptor beta chains came from one sample sequenced in a study of T-cell memory formation after mild COVID-19. TCRdb recomputed calls from the 5' RACE reads with MiXCR, one row per CDR3 protein. The sample lists just under 350,000 distinct CDR3 sequences; 13% were seen once. Sequencing was done on a sample of PBMCs or a T cell subset sorted from them (not recorded which). These TCRs come from a man aged 18 to 35 who had mild COVID-19 (a few samples of this study predate the infection). Cell type and time point are not known.

V and J are TRBV12-3 or TRBV12-4 and TRBJ1-4; 8 bases agree with TRBD1. Losses at the gene ends were 5 bases for V and 7 bases for J; bases not matched to a gene: 3. The CDR3 sequence is 13 residues long. CDR3 DNA sequence: TGTGCCAGCAGTACAGGGGGTTTTGAAAAACTGTTTTTT. Translation: CASSTGGFEKLFF.

This clonotype was counted ten times or more. J is TRBJ2-7 and V is TRBV5-1, with D perhaps TRBD1 (7 bases). With 4 bases removed from V and 3 bases from J, the gap between germline ends came to 14 bases. This CDR3 comprises 14 residues. Germline CDR1 SGHRS, CDR2 YFSETQ. CDR3 in amino acids: CASSLRDRSYEQYF. The CDR3 coding sequence is TGCGCCAGCAGCCTGCGGGACAGAAGCTACGAGCAGTACTTC.

The chain links TRBV4-3 to TRBJ1-5; D remains unclear. In germline, CDR1 is LGHNA, CDR2 YSLEER. The CDR3 extends over 17 amino acids. Trimming cost V 1 base and J 3 bases, with 16 bases left between them. The CDR3, as DNA: TGCGCCAGCAGCCAAGTTTATGCGATCCCAGACAATCAGCCCCAGCATTTT. This encodes CASSQVYAIPDNQPQHF.

The chain joins TRBV7-2 to TRBJ1-2, with D perhaps matching TRBD1 (6 bases). The CDR3 sequence is 14 residues long. The germline gives CDR1 SGHTA, CDR2 FQGNSA. Trimming removed 5 bases from V and 0 bases from J, with 10 bases in between. CDR3 residues: CASSADRTNYGYTF. The CDR3 bases are TGTGCCAGCAGCGCCGACAGGACTAACTATGGCTACACCTTC. Supplemented by reference TRBV7-2 and TRBJ1-2, the full variable domain reads GAGVSQSPSNKVTEKGKDVELRCDPISGHTALYWYRQSLGQGLEFLIYFQGNSAPDKSGLPSDRFSAERTGGSVSTLTIQRTQQEDSAVYLCASSADRTNYGYTFGSGTRLTVV.

This clonotype was recorded many times. The chain links TRBV5-1 to TRBJ2-7; 8 bases align to TRBD2. V lost 2 bases to trimming and J lost 5 bases; unmatched junction nucleotides: 6. Germline CDR1 reads SGHRS; CDR2 reads YFSETQ. The CDR3 runs to 14 residues. The CDR3 region is CASSFAGGGDEQYF. The CDR3 DNA is TGCGCCAGCAGCTTCGCGGGGGGAGGAGACGAGCAGTACTTC.

In its sample, this clonotype was seen a few times. This chain uses TRBV7-9 with TRBJ2-1; 14 bases line up with TRBD2. Losses at the gene ends were 11 bases for V and 5 bases for J; bases not matched to a gene: 14. CDR1 and CDR2 from the germline V gene are SEHNR and FQNEAQ (reference sequence). The CDR3 has 17 residues. The CDR3 DNA is TGTGCCTGCGAGAAGAGGACTAGCGGGGGGCCTAACAATGAGCAGTTCTTC. Encoded protein: CACEKRTSGGPNNEQFF.

The CDR3 nucleotides read TGCGCCAGCAGCCAACACAGGGAGGAAAAACTGTTTTTT. As protein: CASSQHREEKLFF. The chain uses TRBV4-3 and TRBJ1-4, with a weak D call TRBD1 (6 bases). Germline CDR1 and CDR2: LGHNA and YSLEER. The germline V and J ends were trimmed by 2 bases and 8 bases, with 9 bases remaining between them. This CDR3 region has 13 residues.

This clonotype has a handful of counts. The chain links TRBV18 to TRBJ2-3, with TRBD1 as a possible D gene (6 bases). Trimming took off 3 bases at V and 0 bases at J, with 10 bases between the two ends. This CDR3 is 15 amino acids long. Germline CDR1 KGHSH, CDR2 LQKENI. The DNA for the CDR3 is TGTGCCAGCTCACCGTACAGGGAGAGCACAGATACGCAGTATTTT. This encodes CASSPYRESTDTQYF.

The chain links TRBV5-1 to TRBJ1-2, with 8 bases that match TRBD1. From germline, CDR1 is SGHRS and CDR2 YFSETQ. The length of the CDR3 is 14 residues. The trim removed 4 bases at V and 6 bases at J, leaving 8 bases unmatched. The CDR3 loop reads CASSHGQGADGYTF. Here the CDR3 DNA reads TGCGCCAGCAGCCACGGACAGGGTGCGGATGGCTACACCTTC.